Here is one T cell receptor beta chain with its context. Its antigen is still unknown. The record originates from a study of cytomegalovirus exposure and HLA in healthy donors. PCR involved 60 Vbeta and 13 Jbeta primers. The method was immunoSEQ multiplex PCR; TCRdb's version includes in-frame clones alone and lacks a portion of them. The sample yields over 150,000 clones, approximately 80% seen once. Study-level points and caveats: Relative to equally common others, HLA-associated TCR beta chains showed greater clonal expansion in a later analysis. A likely sequencing artifact accounted for one observed cluster of highly shared sequence variants. A list of around 150 TCR beta chains associated with cytomegalovirus was given.

The sequence came from a man between 18 and 29 years old in good health and CMV-seropositive. The sample taken for sequencing was PBMCs.

The CDR3 spells CASSPGRELFF. The CDR3 bases are TGTGCCAGCAGCCCCGGGAGGGAGCTGTTTTTT. The rearrangement joins TRBV7-3 to TRBJ2-2, with D tentatively TRBD2 (5 bases). V lost 5 bases and J 9 bases, leaving 7 bases between the germline ends. This CDR3 has 11 residues. From germline, CDR1 is SGHTA and CDR2 FQGTGA.